The 22 T cell receptor beta chains below all came from one sample that was sequenced in a study of control samples from healthy donors and cancer patients. The table came from immunoSEQ multiplex PCR; TCRdb's copy has only in-frame clones and leaves some out. The sample consists of 350,000 to 450,000 clones, 80% to 95% of them appearing once. Sequencing was done on a sample of PBMCs. The receptors stem from a man aged 35 to 55 with head and neck cancer.

The V gene is TRBV2, the J gene TRBJ1-6; the D is unclear. Trimming left V 9 bases short and J 6 bases short, with 15 bases between. The CDR3 loop spans 14 amino acids. Germline V CDR1 and CDR2: SNHLY, FYNNEI. The CDR3 reads CASSRNSPNSPLHF. The CDR3 nucleotides read TGTGCCAGTTCGAGGAACTCACCTAATTCACCCCTCCACTTT.

In this sample, this clone turned up once. The V call is TRBV7-2, the J call TRBJ2-7, with D possibly being TRBD1 (5 bases). The CDR3 covers 14 residues. V was pared by 5 bases and J by 0 bases, with 11 bases between. Germline V CDR1 and CDR2: SGHTA, FQGNSA. For the CDR3, the DNA is TGTGCCAGCAGCCCCAGGGTTATCTCCTACGAGCAGTACTTC. Its protein is CASSPRVISYEQYF.

The rearrangement joins TRBV5-8 to TRBJ1-5, with 7 bases fitting TRBD1. CDR1 SGHTS and CDR2 YDEGEE come from the germline V gene. With 1 base clipped from V and 5 bases from J, the junction kept 12 bases outside the gene matches. The CDR3 is 17 residues long. CDR3 nucleotide sequence: TGTGCCAGCAGCTTGATGACCGGGACAGCCGCTCATCAGCCCCAGCATTTT. It yields the protein CASSLMTGTAAHQPQHF.

This chain joins TRBV28 and TRBJ1-2, with 9 bases matching TRBD1. This CDR3 comprises 13 residues. V was pared by 2 bases and J by 8 bases, with 3 bases of the junction left unmatched. Germline V gene lookup returns CDR1 MDHEN and CDR2 SYDVKM. The CDR3 spells CASSLGTGKGYTF. CDR3 bases: TGTGCCAGCAGTTTAGGGACAGGGAAGGGCTACACCTTC.

The chain recombines TRBV11-3 with TRBJ2-2; no definite D call. Germline CDR1 SGHNT, CDR2 YENEEA. The CDR3 is 12 residues long. V was pared by 3 bases and J by 5 bases, with 4 bases between. The CDR3 sequence is CASSLSTGELFF. The CDR3 DNA reads as TGTGCCAGCAGCTTGTCGACCGGGGAGCTGTTTTTT.

J is TRBJ1-2 and V is TRBV6-2 or TRBV6-3; D unresolved. CDR1 is MNHEY, CDR2 SVGEGT, per germline. Between the trimmed V and J ends, which lost 2 bases and 4 bases, there was a span of 2 bases. The length of the CDR3 is 11 residues. Here the CDR3 DNA reads TGTGCCAGCAGTTACCCCTATGGCTACACCTTC. Its protein is CASSYPYGYTF.

This rearrangement joins TRBV4-1 to TRBJ1-2, with 8 nucleotides matching TRBD1. V shed 3 bases and J 7 bases; nucleotides not matched to a gene: 4. Germline V CDR1 and CDR2: MGHRA, YSYEKL. The length of the CDR3 is 13 residues. The CDR3 loop is CASSHGQGFGYTF. CDR3 nucleotides: TGCGCCAGCAGCCACGGACAGGGTTTTGGCTACACCTTC.

The chain joins TRBV3-1 (or the pseudogene TRBV3-2) to TRBJ2-3; a possible D gene is TRBD1 (5 bases). The CDR3 totals 14 residues. The V end was cut by 1 base, the J end by 6 bases, with 11 bases between. Germline V gives CDR1 LGHDT, CDR2 YNNKEL (reference sequence). CDR3 amino acids: CASSQAGLKDTQYF. The CDR3 region has the DNA TGTGCCAGCAGCCAAGCAGGGCTTAAGGATACGCAGTATTTT.

As to this clone: The same CDR3 also results from other DNA sequences found in this sample. The V gene is TRBV18, the J gene TRBJ1-1; 7 nucleotides agree with TRBD1. This CDR3 region has 14 residues. After removal of 3 bases from V and 0 bases from J, the junction contained 1 base not matched to a gene. The germline V gene has CDR1 KGHSH and CDR2 LQKENI. The CDR3 protein is CASSPGQLNTEAFF. The DNA of the CDR3 is TGTGCCAGCTCACCGGGACAGCTGAACACTGAAGCTTTCTTT.

The rearrangement links TRBV10-3 to TRBJ2-7, with 13 bases identical to TRBD2. CDR3 length: 16 residues. Trimming at V came to 5 bases and at J to 2 bases, leaving 6 bases not matched to a gene. CDR1 is ENHRY and CDR2 is SYGVKD in the germline V gene. CDR3: CAISPGTSGVTYEQYF. The CDR3, as DNA: TGTGCCATCAGTCCCGGGACTAGCGGGGTAACCTACGAGCAGTACTTC.

The rearrangement uses TRBV6-5 and TRBJ1-1, with 7 bases lining up with TRBD1. V lost 4 bases and J lost 3; bases outside the gene matches: 8. The CDR3 runs 15 residues. CDR1 is MNHEY and CDR2 is SVGAGI in the germline V gene. CDR3 nucleotides: TGTGCCAGCAGTTCCTATGATACAGGGGACACTGAAGCTTTCTTT. This translates into CASSSYDTGDTEAFF.

V is TRBV11-3 and J is TRBJ1-1; D unclear. The CDR3 has 13 amino acids. The germline V and J ends were trimmed by 1 base and 5 bases, with 8 bases remaining between them. Germline V lookup: CDR1 SGHNT, CDR2 YENEEA. The CDR3: CASSLVVGTEAFF. The DNA of the CDR3 is TGTGCCAGCAGCTTAGTGGTGGGGACTGAAGCTTTCTTT. The full variable domain, with the rest looked up from reference TRBV11-3 and TRBJ1-1, is EAGVVQSPRYKIIEKKQPVAFWCNPISGHNTLYWYLQNLGQGPELLIRYENEEAVDDSQLPKDRFSAERLKGVDSTLKIQPAELGDSAVYLCASSLVVGTEAFFGQGTRLTVV.

A single count supports this clone. The rearrangement joins TRBV5-4 to TRBJ2-7; possibly TRBD2 for D (5 bases). This CDR3 contains 14 residues. From germline, CDR1 is SGHNT and CDR2 YYREEE (reference sequence). V was pared by 0 bases and J by 4 bases, with 11 bases between. The CDR3, as DNA: TGTGCCAGCAGCTTGGGGGGAAGCGGTTACGAGCAGTACTTC. This encodes CASSLGGSGYEQYF.

The V call is TRBV19, the J call TRBJ2-5, with a weak D call TRBD1 (5 bases). V dropped 8 bases and J dropped 5 bases, with 12 bases sitting between them. The CDR3 has 12 amino acids. Germline V lookup: CDR1 LNHDA, CDR2 SQIVND (reference sequence). In nucleotides, the CDR3 is TGTGCCAGTGGTCAGGGTGGCGAGACCCAGTACTTC. This sequence encodes CASGQGGETQYF.

This rearrangement joins TRBV7-9 to TRBJ1-1; weak D call: TRBD1 (5 bases). V was trimmed by 0 bases and J by 8 bases, leaving 16 bases between them. The CDR3 spans 15 residues. Germline V gene data show CDR1 as SEHNR and CDR2 as FQNEAQ (reference sequence). The DNA of the CDR3 is TGTGCCAGCAGCTTAGCGTCCAGGGAGCTGGAGGAAGCTTTCTTT. This codes for CASSLASRELEEAFF.

The V call is TRBV6-5, the J call TRBJ1-5, with a tentative D call TRBD1 (5 bases). V was shortened by 6 bases and J by 4 bases, with 13 bases between the two germline ends. The CDR3 runs 14 residues. CDR1 is MNHEY and CDR2 is SVGAGI in the germline V gene. CDR3 sequence reads: CASSFDSKNQPQHF. In DNA, the CDR3 is TGTGCCAGCAGCTTTGACAGCAAGAATCAGCCCCAGCATTTT.

V and J are TRBV11-2 and TRBJ1-2; D remains unclear. The CDR3 extends over 14 amino acids. Germline assignment: CDR1 SGHAT and CDR2 FQNNGV. V lost 1 base and J lost 4, with 10 bases in between. The DNA of the CDR3 is TGTGCCAGCAGCTTAGGGGTAGGAATCTATGGCTACACCTTC. Its protein is CASSLGVGIYGYTF.

In this sample, this clone turned up once. Other nucleotide sequences in the sample specify the same CDR3. The J gene is TRBJ2-2, the V gene TRBV5-1; D is unclear. This CDR3 has 14 amino acids. The germline V gene encodes CDR1 SGHRS and CDR2 YFSETQ. The V end lost 0 bases, the J end lost 1 base, and 4 bases lay between the germline ends. The CDR3 here is CASSLAGNTGELFF. Here the CDR3 DNA reads TGCGCCAGCAGCTTGGCAGGGAACACCGGGGAGCTGTTTTTT.

This clone has only a few counts. V gene TRBV6-5 combines with J gene TRBJ2-7; a weak D match, TRBD2 (5 bases). Trimming shortened V by 0 bases and J by 2 bases, and 8 bases separated the two germline ends. The CDR3 sequence is 14 residues long. Germline V gene sequence: CDR1 MNHEY, CDR2 SVGAGI. DNA of the CDR3: TGTGCCAGCAGTTACTCTGCCGGGACCTACGAGCAGTACTTC. The encoded protein is CASSYSAGTYEQYF.

V and J are TRBV19 and TRBJ2-7, with TRBD1 as a possible D gene (7 bases). The length of the CDR3 is 15 residues. The ends were cut back, 4 bases at V and 2 bases at J, with 15 bases in the middle. Germline loops: CDR1 LNHDA, CDR2 SQIVND (reference sequence). CDR3 amino acids: CASSTYAGQPYEQYF. The CDR3 DNA is TGTGCCAGTAGTACCTACGCGGGACAGCCCTACGAGCAGTACTTC.

V usage is TRBV15 and J usage is TRBJ2-7; D call uncertain. Germline V gene sequence: CDR1 LNHNV, CDR2 YYDKDF (reference sequence). The CDR3 is made up of 13 amino acids. V was trimmed by 1 base and J by 3 bases, leaving 7 bases between them. CDR3 DNA sequence: TGTGCCACCAGCAGAGGGCTCGGCTACGAGCAGTACTTC. It codes for CATSRGLGYEQYF. Drawing the rest from reference TRBV15 and TRBJ2-7, the complete variable domain is DAMVIQNPRYQVTQFGKPVTLSCSQTLNHNVMYWYQQKSSQAPKLLFHYYDKDFNNEADTPDNFQSRRPNTSFCFLDIRSPGLGDTAMYLCATSRGLGYEQYFGPGTRLTVT.

The gene calls are TRBV7-8 and TRBJ2-5; D gene ambiguous. The CDR3 sequence is 13 residues long. Germline values: CDR1 SGHVS, CDR2 FQNEAQ. With 4 bases removed from V and 6 bases from J, the gap between germline ends came to 12 bases. The DNA for the CDR3 is TGTGCCAGCAGCTGGAACGACGGGCAGACCCAGTACTTC. Its protein is CASSWNDGQTQYF.